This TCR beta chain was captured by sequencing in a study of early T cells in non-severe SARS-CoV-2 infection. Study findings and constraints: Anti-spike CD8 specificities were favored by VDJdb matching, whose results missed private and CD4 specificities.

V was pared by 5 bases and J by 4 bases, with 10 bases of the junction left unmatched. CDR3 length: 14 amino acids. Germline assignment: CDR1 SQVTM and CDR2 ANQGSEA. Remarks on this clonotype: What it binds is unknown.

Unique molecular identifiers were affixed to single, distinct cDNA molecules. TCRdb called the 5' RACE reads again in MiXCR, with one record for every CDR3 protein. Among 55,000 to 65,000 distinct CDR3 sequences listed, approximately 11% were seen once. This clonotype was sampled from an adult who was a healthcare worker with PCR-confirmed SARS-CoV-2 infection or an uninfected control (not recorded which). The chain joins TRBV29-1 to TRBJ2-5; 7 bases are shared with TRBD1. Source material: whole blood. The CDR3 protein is CSVTTPTGRETQYF. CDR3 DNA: TGCAGCGTTACAACCCCGACAGGGAGAGAGACCCAGTACTTC.